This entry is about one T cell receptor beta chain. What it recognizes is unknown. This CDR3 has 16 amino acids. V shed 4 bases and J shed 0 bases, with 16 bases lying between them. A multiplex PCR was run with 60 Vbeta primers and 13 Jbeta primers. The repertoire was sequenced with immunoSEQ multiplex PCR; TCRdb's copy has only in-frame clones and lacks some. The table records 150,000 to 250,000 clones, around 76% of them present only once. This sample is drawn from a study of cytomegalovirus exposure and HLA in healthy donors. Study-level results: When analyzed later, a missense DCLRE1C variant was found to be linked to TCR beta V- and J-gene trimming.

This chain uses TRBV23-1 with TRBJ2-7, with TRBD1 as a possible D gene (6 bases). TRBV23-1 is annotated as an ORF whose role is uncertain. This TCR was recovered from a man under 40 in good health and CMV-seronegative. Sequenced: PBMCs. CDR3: CASSRTTGNLSYEQYF. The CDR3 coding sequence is TGCGCCAGCAGTCGCACTACAGGGAACCTCTCCTACGAGCAGTACTTC.